Shown below are 18 T cell receptor beta chains from a single sample sequenced in a study of blood T cells in healthy people across ages. A second about 7 to 12 cycle PCR used barcoded and J-beta primers. Each CDR3 protein is one row after TCRdb ran MiXCR on the 5' RACE reads. Of approximately 690,000 distinct CDR3 sequences listed, less than 45% are singletons. Sequencing was done on a sample of blood. The origin of the receptors is a man older than 75 in good health.

The CDR3 loop is CASSTWTGGRYTEAFF. CDR3 sequence (DNA): TGTGCCAGCAGTACCTGGACAGGGGGTCGGTACACTGAAGCTTTCTTT. The rearrangement links TRBV6-2 or TRBV6-3 to TRBJ1-1; TRBD1 matches at 10 bases. After removal of 5 bases from V and 3 bases from J, the junction contained 9 bases not matched to a gene. Germline loops: CDR1 MNHEY, CDR2 SVGEGT. The CDR3 spans 16 residues.

This chain joins TRBV5-1 and TRBJ1-4, with D maybe TRBD1 (6 bases). CDR1 SGHRS and CDR2 YFSETQ come from the germline V gene. This CDR3 region has 15 residues. Trimming stripped 2 bases from V and 2 bases from J, with 10 bases between. Here the CDR3 DNA reads TGCGCCAGCAGCTTAACAGGGTGGACTAATGAAAAACTGTTTTTT. Translated: CASSLTGWTNEKLFF.

The V and J genes are TRBV2 and TRBJ1-3; 9 bases agree with TRBD1. CDR3 size: 13 residues. The V gene's germline CDR1 is SNHLY and CDR2 FYNNEI. J lost 4 bases, V lost 6 bases, and 1 base had no gene match. The CDR3 spells CASRQGAGNTIYF. The CDR3 DNA reads as TGTGCCAGCAGACAGGGGGCCGGAAACACCATATATTTT.

The V and J genes are TRBV6-5 and TRBJ2-3; 12 bases agree with TRBD2. Germline CDR1 MNHEY, CDR2 SVGAGI. The CDR3 runs to 15 residues. With 5 bases clipped from V and 6 bases from J, the junction kept 6 bases outside the gene matches. CDR3 DNA: TGTGCCAGCAGTAGACTAGCGGGAGAAGAGGATACGCAGTATTTT. It translates to CASSRLAGEEDTQYF.

The chain uses TRBV7-2 and TRBJ2-5; D is perhaps TRBD2 (6 bases). CDR3 size: 18 residues. The germline V gene encodes CDR1 SGHTA and CDR2 FQGNSA. V lost 5 bases and J 5 bases, leaving 27 bases between the germline ends. The CDR3 bases are TGTGCCAGCAGCAACCAAGGAGGGCGGGTTGGAAGAGGGGAGACCCAGTACTTC. Its protein is CASSNQGGRVGRGETQYF.

The CDR3 protein is CASSQTGETQYF. The CDR3 nucleotides are TGTGCCAGCAGTCAGACAGGGGAGACCCAGTACTTC. The V and J genes are TRBV3-1 and TRBJ2-5; 7 bases are shared with TRBD1. J lost 5 bases, V lost 6 bases, and 3 bases had no gene match. The CDR3 is made up of 12 amino acids. Germline assignment: CDR1 LGHDT and CDR2 YNNKEL (reference sequence).

V gene TRBV10-1 combines with J gene TRBJ2-5; D is uncertain. V was pared by 0 bases and J by 4 bases, with 12 bases between. The length of the CDR3 is 15 residues. Germline lookup yields CDR1 WNHNN and CDR2 SYGVQD (reference sequence). The CDR3 coding sequence is TGCGCCAGCAGTGAGTCGAGGTTTGGTCGAGAGACCCAGTACTTC. Its translation is CASSESRFGRETQYF.

J is TRBJ1-2 and V is TRBV3-1; D remains unclear. Per germline, CDR1 LGHDT and CDR2 YNNKEL (reference sequence). Trimming removed 1 base from V and 3 bases from J, with 12 bases in between. There are 15 residues in the CDR3. For the CDR3, the DNA is TGTGCCAGCAGCCAAGGTCCTTCTACGCACTATGGCTACACCTTC. It yields the protein CASSQGPSTHYGYTF.

In DNA form, the CDR3 reads TGTGCCAGCAGTTTCCGGGGACAGGGGGCCAATCAGCCCCAGCATTTT. It yields the protein CASSFRGQGANQPQHF. The rearrangement uses TRBV27 and TRBJ1-5; 12 positions match TRBD1. CDR3 length equals 16 residues. CDR1 is MNHEY and CDR2 is SMNVEV in the germline V gene (reference sequence). V lost 3 bases, J lost 3 bases, and 3 bases stayed unmatched.

This clonotype was recorded a few times. The chain employs TRBV12-3 or TRBV12-4 and TRBJ2-3; the match to TRBD2 covers 11 bases. With V trimmed by 1 base and J by 5 bases, 8 bases remained unmatched. The CDR3 covers 17 residues. CDR3 residues: CASSLDPRLAGQDTQYF. In nucleotides, the CDR3 is TGTGCCAGCAGTTTAGACCCGCGACTAGCGGGGCAAGATACGCAGTATTTT.

The genes are TRBV11-1 and TRBJ2-2, with unresolved D. The CDR3 totals 14 residues. CDR1 is SGHAT, CDR2 FQDESV, per germline (reference sequence). V was pared by 3 bases and J by 4 bases, with 9 bases between. The CDR3 DNA is TGTGCCAGCAGCTTTGATACCGTCACCGGGGAGCTGTTTTTT. It translates to CASSFDTVTGELFF.

This clonotype appeared many times. This chain links TRBV29-1 with TRBJ2-1; 12 bases are shared with TRBD2. This CDR3 region has 16 residues. With V trimmed by 1 base and J by 7 bases, 8 bases remained unmatched. Germline V lookup: CDR1 SQVTM, CDR2 ANQGSEA. The CDR3 sequence is CSVEGPTSGSWNEQFF. Here the CDR3 DNA reads TGCAGCGTTGAAGGCCCGACTAGCGGGAGTTGGAATGAGCAGTTCTTC.

This sequence joins TRBV12-3 or TRBV12-4 and TRBJ2-3; the D gene is possibly TRBD2 (7 bases). V dropped 5 bases and J dropped 8 bases, with 26 bases sitting between them. This CDR3 spans 17 amino acids. CDR3 amino acids: CASSDGGSRGGAGTQYF. The DNA for the CDR3 is TGTGCCAGCAGTGATGGGGGCTCTAGAGGGGGGGCCGGTACGCAGTATTTT.

This clonotype turned up a few times. This chain connects TRBV6-2 or TRBV6-3 to TRBJ2-1, with 8 positions matching TRBD2. The V segment lost 7 bases and the J segment 9 bases; nucleotides outside the gene matches: 11. Per the germline V gene, CDR1 is MNHEY and CDR2 is SVGEGT. CDR3 size: 14 residues. CDR3 residues: CASNAPGLVIEQFF. The CDR3, as DNA: TGTGCCAGCAACGCACCGGGACTAGTGATTGAGCAGTTCTTC.

The V and J genes are TRBV12-3 or TRBV12-4 and TRBJ2-5; 7 positions agree with TRBD1. Germline trimming cut 7 bases from V and 2 bases from J; bases unmatched to any gene: 10. This CDR3 comprises 15 residues. The CDR3 DNA is TGTGCCAGCAATATATGGGACAGCGAGCAAGAGACCCAGTACTTC. It specifies CASNIWDSEQETQYF.

Regarding this clonotype: Its ends do not fully match the called genes, so a read error is possible. The chain is built from TRBV27 and TRBJ2-7; no clear D. Looked up from germline, CDR1 is MNHEY and CDR2 is SMNVEV (reference sequence). The CDR3 covers 11 residues. The CDR3 DNA is TGTGCCGGCAGCTCATACTACGAGCAGTACTTC. Its protein product is CAGSSYYEQYF.

Points on this clonotype: This may be a read error, as it is one base from a much larger clone. The chain couples TRBV27 to TRBJ2-2; D unresolved. The CDR3 length is 13 residues. Germline CDR1 and CDR2: MNHEY and SMNVEV (reference sequence). The germline V and J ends were trimmed by 7 bases and 3 bases, with 9 bases remaining between them. The CDR3 sequence is CASIPSDTGELFF. The CDR3, as DNA: TGTGCCAGCATCCCATCGGACACCGGGGAGCTGTTTTTT.

The J gene is TRBJ1-2, the V gene TRBV27; unclear D gene. There are 13 residues in the CDR3. The V end was cut by 5 bases, the J end by 5 bases, with 12 bases between. In germline, CDR1 is MNHEY, CDR2 SMNVEV (reference sequence). The DNA for the CDR3 is TGTGCCAGCAGTGTACGGGCAGCTTATGGCTACACCTTC. Amino acid sequence: CASSVRAAYGYTF.